This T cell receptor beta chain came from a study of T cells after yellow fever vaccination. In TCRdb, the 5' RACE reads were re-called with MiXCR into one record per CDR3 protein. The table records about 340,000 distinct CDR3 sequences, under 15% of them present only once. Germline CDR1 is DFQATT and CDR2 is SNEGSKA (reference sequence). The CDR3 is made up of 15 amino acids. The V gene lost 3 bases and the J gene lost 3 bases, with 16 bases spanning the gap. Overall study results and limits: Abundant contaminating clonotypes from the bulk population could appear in FACS-sorted repertoires. Weaker overall, the secondary response nonetheless peaked faster (day 5 versus 15).

Regarding this clonotype: What it recognizes is unknown.

V usage is TRBV20-1 and J usage is TRBJ2-3; either TRBD1 or TRBD2 may fit D (6 bases each). The sequences come from CD4+ T cells sorted from PBMCs, collected 15 days after the yellow fever booster vaccination. This TCR derives from a man aged 18 to 30 who received the YFV17D yellow fever vaccine. CDR3 loop: CSASARGVGTDTQYF. As DNA, the CDR3 is TGCAGTGCTAGCGCGAGGGGGGTAGGGACAGATACGCAGTATTTT.